The 30 T cell receptor beta chains in this list originate from one sample, sequenced in a study of Graves' ophthalmopathy and Graves' hyperthyroidism. RNA transcripts were the source from which TCR beta CDR3 regions were amplified. The first-round RT-PCR employed HTBI primers together with the Qiagen OneStep RT-PCR kit. A multiplex PCR was then performed as the second round. TCRdb fed the multiplex PCR reads into MiXCR, producing one record per CDR3 protein. The sample lists hundreds of thousands of distinct CDR3 sequences; about two fifths were seen once. Sequenced material: peripheral blood. The receptors stem from an adult man with Graves' ophthalmopathy.

This clonotype was observed at least ten times. The V gene is TRBV19, the J gene TRBJ1-1; D might be TRBD1 (6 bases). CDR3 length: 14 residues. The V end was cut by 2 bases, the J end by 3 bases, with 10 bases between. Germline V gene lookup returns CDR1 LNHDA and CDR2 SQIVND (reference sequence). In DNA, the CDR3 is TGTGCCAGTAGTATACAGGGGAGGGACACTGAAGCTTTCTTT. Its translation is CASSIQGRDTEAFF.

The rearrangement links TRBV24-1 to TRBJ2-7; D ambiguous. Trimming cost V 11 bases and J 5 bases, with 21 bases left between them. Germline V lookup: CDR1 KGHDR, CDR2 SFDVKD. CDR3 length: 14 amino acids. The CDR3 DNA follows: TGTGCCAGCTCACCACTATTGGGTAAGGACGAGCAGTACTTC. Translating it yields CASSPLLGKDEQYF.

This clonotype has a count of ten or more. This rearrangement joins TRBV10-3 to TRBJ1-3; unclear D gene. The V end lost 4 bases, the J end lost 3 bases, and 7 bases lay between the germline ends. Germline lookup yields CDR1 ENHRY and CDR2 SYGVKD. This CDR3 comprises 13 residues. As DNA, the CDR3 is TGTGCCATCAGTGTGGACCTTGGAAACACCATATATTTT. It codes for CAISVDLGNTIYF.

CDR3: CASSLARQGPYNEQFF. As DNA, the CDR3 is TGTGCCAGCAGCTTAGCGCGGCAGGGCCCCTACAATGAGCAGTTCTTC. The rearrangement joins TRBV7-8 to TRBJ2-5, with a tentative D call TRBD1 (5 bases). The end of the DNA is better explained by TRBJ2-1, so the J call may be wrong. Germline assignment: CDR1 SGHVS and CDR2 FQNEAQ. This CDR3 contains 16 residues.

About this clonotype itself: Compared with germline, one end of the junction differs, possibly owing to a read error. This chain uses TRBV5-1 with TRBJ1-1; TRBD1 aligns across 10 bases. CDR1 is SGHRS, CDR2 YFSETQ, per germline. This CDR3 has 16 residues. Here the CDR3 reads CASSVSGTGANTEAFF. The DNA of the CDR3 is TGTGCCAGCAGCGTCTCCGGGACAGGGGCTAACACTGAAGCTTTCTTT.

The V call is TRBV7-3, the J call TRBJ2-1; 8 nucleotides align to TRBD2. The CDR3 is 14 residues long. V lost 3 bases to trimming and J lost 7 bases; unmatched junction nucleotides: 5. Germline V gene sequence: CDR1 SGHTA, CDR2 FQGTGA. CDR3 loop: CASSFTGTRNEQFF. The CDR3 nucleotides read TGTGCCAGCAGCTTTACCGGGACTAGGAATGAGCAGTTCTTC.

This clonotype was seen only once. J is TRBJ2-6 and V is TRBV11-2, with no clear D. This CDR3 is built from 17 residues. CDR1 and CDR2 from the germline V gene are SGHAT and FQNNGV. The ends were cut back, 5 bases at V and 0 bases at J, with 14 bases in the middle. The CDR3 DNA follows: TGTGCCAGCAGCCCCGGGTCGCCCAGCTCTGGGGCCAACGTCCTGACTTTC. Translation gives CASSPGSPSSGANVLTF.

Many counts were recorded for this clonotype. V gene TRBV2 combines with J gene TRBJ1-3; no clear D. The V end was cut by 5 bases, the J end by 2 bases, with 13 bases between. Germline values: CDR1 SNHLY, CDR2 FYNNEI. The CDR3 contains 15 residues. DNA for the CDR3: TGTGCCAGCAGTAACCGAATGAGGGCTGGAAACACCATATATTTT. Encoded protein: CASSNRMRAGNTIYF.

The chain recombines TRBV10-3 with TRBJ2-7; 14 bases agree with TRBD2. The germline CDR1 and CDR2 sequences are ENHRY and SYGVKD. There are 13 residues in the CDR3. The junction had 6 bases not matched to a gene; V was cut back by 6 bases and J by 11 bases. CDR3 loop: CAISATSGRGKYF. DNA of the CDR3: TGTGCCATCAGCGCGACTAGCGGGAGGGGGAAGTACTTC.

This clonotype occurred many times. The V call is TRBV29-1, the J call TRBJ2-5, with D possibly being TRBD2 (6 bases). Germline CDR1 SQVTM, CDR2 ANQGSEA. This CDR3 comprises 13 residues. The V end was cut by 4 bases, the J end by 5 bases, with 14 bases between. The CDR3 loop is CSVGSGGGETQYF. In nucleotides, the CDR3 is TGCAGCGTTGGGTCCGGGGGTGGTGAGACCCAGTACTTC.

The chain joins TRBV20-1 to TRBJ1-4; possible D gene TRBD1, 6 bases. Germline CDR1 and CDR2: DFQATT and SNEGSKA (reference sequence). The CDR3 loop spans 14 amino acids. Trimming removed 6 bases at V and 8 bases at J, with 19 bases between. The CDR3 is CSAEGGKGREKLFF. The DNA for the CDR3 is TGCAGTGCAGAGGGGGGGAAGGGACGAGAAAAACTGTTTTTT.

The J gene is TRBJ1-4, the V gene TRBV5-1; D is ambiguous. Germline CDR1 is SGHRS and CDR2 is YFSETQ. Trimming cost V 2 bases and J 2 bases, with 10 bases left between them. The CDR3 contains 15 residues. CDR3 region: CASSFLPRTNEKLFF. CDR3 DNA sequence: TGCGCCAGCAGCTTTCTTCCACGGACTAATGAAAAACTGTTTTTT.

The rearrangement links TRBV6-6 to TRBJ2-5; the match to TRBD2 covers 12 bases. Germline CDR1 is MNHNY and CDR2 is SVGAGI (reference sequence). J lost 5 bases, V lost 4 bases, and 8 bases had no gene match. The CDR3 sequence is 16 residues long. CDR3 sequence (DNA): TGTGCCAGCAGTTCCCCGGGACTAGCGGGTATGGAGACCCAGTACTTC. Protein product: CASSSPGLAGMETQYF.

This clonotype was observed many times. The genes are TRBV7-8 and TRBJ2-2, with TRBD2 as a possible D gene (5 bases). CDR3 length: 15 residues. V lost 2 bases and J 2 bases, leaving 9 bases between the germline ends. Germline CDR1 is SGHVS and CDR2 is FQNEAQ. Written as DNA, the CDR3 is TGTGCCAGCAGCTTACGACTACTAAACACCGGGGAGCTGTTTTTT. Translation gives CASSLRLLNTGELFF.

A remark on this clonotype: The junction departs from germline at one end; a sequencing error may be responsible. The V call is TRBV7-9, the J call TRBJ2-7; possible D gene TRBD1, 5 bases. Germline values: CDR1 SEHNR, CDR2 FQNEAQ (reference sequence). CDR3 length: 13 residues. The CDR3 region is CASSQETDYEQYF. In DNA, the CDR3 is TGCGCCAGCAGCCAAGAGACAGACTACGAGCAGTACTTC.

The rearrangement uses TRBV6-5 and TRBJ1-2; a weak D match, TRBD1 (6 bases). Germline V lookup: CDR1 MNHEY, CDR2 SVGAGI. The CDR3 covers 14 residues. Trimming shortened V by 0 bases and J by 4 bases, and 9 bases separated the two germline ends. The DNA of the CDR3 is TGTGCCAGCAGTTACTCGAACAGGGTCTATGGCTACACCTTC. This encodes CASSYSNRVYGYTF.

This clonotype was seen a few times. This chain uses TRBV7-9 with TRBJ2-3; TRBD2 matches 9 bases. The CDR3 runs 15 residues. Germline CDR1 and CDR2: SEHNR and FQNEAQ (reference sequence). The V segment lost 2 bases and the J segment 3 bases; nucleotides outside the gene matches: 3. The CDR3 here is CASSLIAGETDTQYF. The CDR3 coding sequence is TGTGCCAGCAGCTTAATAGCGGGGGAAACAGATACGCAGTATTTT.

The chain carries TRBV25-1 and TRBJ2-5, with 7 nucleotides matching TRBD1. The germline CDR1 and CDR2 sequences are MGHDK and SYGVNS. V shed 5 bases and J 4 bases; nucleotides not matched to a gene: 10. The CDR3 is made up of 15 amino acids. Written as DNA, the CDR3 is TGTGCCAGCAGTTACTTCCCCGACAGGGTAGAGACCCAGTACTTC. Residues: CASSYFPDRVETQYF.

This clonotype has at least ten counts. The rearrangement joins TRBV7-9 to TRBJ1-2, with 8 bases identical to TRBD1. CDR1 is SEHNR and CDR2 is FQNEAQ in the germline V gene (reference sequence). The length of the CDR3 is 13 residues. Losses at the gene ends were 4 bases for V and 2 bases for J; bases not matched to a gene: 0. CDR3 coding DNA: TGTGCCAGCAGCTGGACAGGGAACTATGGCTACACCTTC. Amino acids: CASSWTGNYGYTF. Full variable domain (rest looked up from reference TRBV7-9 and TRBJ1-2): DTGVSQNPRHKITKRGQNVTFRCDPISEHNRLYWYRQTLGQGPEFLTYFQNEAQLEKSRLLSDRFSAERPKGSFSTLEIQRTEQGDSAMYLCASSWTGNYGYTFGSGTRLTVV.

The chain carries TRBV29-1 and TRBJ2-5; 8 nucleotides align to TRBD1. Germline CDR1 and CDR2: SQVTM and ANQGSEA. V shed 6 bases, J shed 1 base, and the junction held 13 bases outside the gene matches. CDR3 length: 16 amino acids. The CDR3, as DNA: TGCAGCGTAGACCTCCCTTCCGACAGGGGCCAAGAGACCCAGTACTTC. This gives the protein CSVDLPSDRGQETQYF.

The V and J genes are TRBV6-1 and TRBJ1-2; no clear D gene. The CDR3 is 13 residues long. The ends were cut back, 2 bases at V and 4 bases at J, with 8 bases in the middle. Germline CDR1 reads MNHNS; CDR2 reads SASEGT. CDR3 residues: CASSEHSVYGYTF. CDR3 DNA sequence: TGTGCCAGCAGTGAACACAGCGTCTATGGCTACACCTTC.

This clonotype has ten or more counts. The chain uses TRBV12-3 or TRBV12-4 and TRBJ1-5; D perhaps matches TRBD1 (5 bases). The germline V and J ends were trimmed by 1 base and 7 bases, with 11 bases remaining between them. This CDR3 has 14 amino acids. For the CDR3, the DNA is TGTGCCAGCAGTTTAGGGATGGGGGACCAGCCCCAGCATTTT. Translated, it gives CASSLGMGDQPQHF.

As for this clonotype: Mismatch with germline at one junction end may stem from a read error. CDR3 nucleotides: TGTGCCAGCAGTTTCAAGGACAGGAAGGCAGTCCCAAAACCGTACGAGCAGTACTTC. This encodes CASSFKDRKAVPKPYEQYF. The gene calls are TRBV10-3 and TRBJ2-7; TRBD1 matches 7 bases. The CDR3 has 19 residues. The V gene's germline CDR1 is ENHRY and CDR2 SYGVKD.

The chain carries TRBV10-3 and TRBJ2-7, with 9 bases matching TRBD1. Germline assignment: CDR1 ENHRY and CDR2 SYGVKD. V trimming: 4 bases; J trimming: 0 bases; junction bases outside the gene matches: 4. The CDR3 runs to 15 residues. The CDR3 coding sequence is TGTGCCATCAGTGTAGGGGGACAGGGCTCCTACGAGCAGTACTTC. It encodes CAISVGGQGSYEQYF.

The chain uses TRBV25-1 and TRBJ1-6; D is ambiguous. CDR1 and CDR2 from the germline V gene are MGHDK and SYGVNS. This CDR3 region has 13 residues. V lost 11 bases and J 7 bases, leaving 15 bases between the germline ends. The CDR3, as DNA: TGTGCCTGGGTCACCGCTCCCAATTCACCCCTCCACTTT. This codes for CAWVTAPNSPLHF.

This clonotype was picked up many times. The chain links TRBV2 to TRBJ1-4; D gene unclear. Trimming cost V 7 bases and J 8 bases, with 14 bases left between them. CDR1 is SNHLY and CDR2 is FYNNEI in the germline V gene. This CDR3 has 13 amino acids. The CDR3 DNA reads as TGTGCCAGCAAACGGGGAGAGGAGGAAAAACTGTTTTTT. Amino acid sequence: CASKRGEEEKLFF.

This clonotype has only a few counts. A much larger clone is a single base away; this may be a read error. The chain joins TRBV2 to TRBJ2-5; TRBD1 aligns across 8 bases. CDR3 size: 14 residues. The germline CDR1 and CDR2 sequences are SNHLY and FYNNEI. CDR3 loop: CVSSGTGVQETQYF. In DNA, the CDR3 is TGTGTCAGCAGTGGGACAGGAGTACAAGAGACCCAGTACTTC.

This clonotype was seen once. The rearrangement joins TRBV29-1 to TRBJ2-7, with D possibly matching TRBD2 (6 bases). Germline loops: CDR1 SQVTM, CDR2 ANQGSEA. This CDR3 has 13 amino acids. Trimming cost V 4 bases and J 3 bases, with 13 bases left between them. The CDR3 nucleotides are TGCAGCGTTGTCCCGGGGGTAGGCTACGAGCAGTACTTC. Its translation is CSVVPGVGYEQYF.

This clonotype came up once. This chain connects TRBV7-8 to TRBJ1-2; 9 bases agree with TRBD1. The V and J ends lost 6 bases and 1 base, in that order; junction bases with no gene match: 6. Per germline, CDR1 SGHVS and CDR2 FQNEAQ. The CDR3 consists of 15 residues. CDR3 protein: CASRGGGQGNYGYTF. The CDR3 DNA reads as TGTGCCAGCAGGGGGGGGGGACAGGGTAACTATGGCTACACCTTC.

The rearrangement joins TRBV25-1 to TRBJ2-5, with D perhaps TRBD2 (6 bases). This CDR3 is built from 14 residues. Germline V gives CDR1 MGHDK, CDR2 SYGVNS. V dropped 8 bases and J dropped 5 bases, with 18 bases sitting between them. Written as DNA, the CDR3 is TGTGCCAGCCAAGATCGTTCCGGGGGTGAGACCCAGTACTTC. Amino acids: CASQDRSGGETQYF.